This T cell receptor beta chain was sequenced during a study of T cell responses to AZD1222 COVID-19 vaccine. Study-wide results and caveats: Females made up more of the donors, who were largely white British, and clonal diversity may have come out too low.

Notes on this clone: The antigen remains undetermined. One end of the junction is discordant with germline, which a read error may explain.

Repertoires were generated with immunoSEQ multiplex PCR, while TCRdb's copy carries only in-frame clones and drops some. The sample lists about 180,000 clones, 90% to 95% occurring once. Germline V gives CDR1 SGHDT, CDR2 YYEEEE. The CDR3 totals 15 residues. The sequence derives from an adult who received the AZD1222 COVID-19 vaccine. Sequences were derived from peripheral blood, sampled 28 days after the second AZD1222 dose. The chain is built from TRBV5-6 and TRBJ2-2, with 13 positions matching TRBD2. The CDR3, as DNA: TGTGCCAGCAGCTTGAGGACTAGCGGGGGCACGCGGGGGATTTTT. Its translation is CASSLRTSGGTRGIF.